The 30 T cell receptor beta chains in this list originate from one sample, sequenced in a study of T cell responses to AZD1222 COVID-19 vaccine. TCRdb's table, derived via immunoSEQ multiplex PCR, lists solely in-frame clones and lacks some. The data contain 100,000 to 120,000 clones, around 93% of them singletons. The input for sequencing was peripheral blood, taken on day 0 of AZD1222 vaccination. The source of these receptors is an adult in good health.

V is TRBV2 and J is TRBJ2-4; a possible D gene is TRBD2 (6 bases). CDR1 is SNHLY, CDR2 FYNNEI, per germline. V was trimmed by 3 bases and J by 3 bases, leaving 12 bases between them. The CDR3 is 15 residues long. In DNA form, the CDR3 reads TGTGCCAGCAGTGAGCAGGGAGGAGGCAAAAACATTCAGTACTTC. Translation gives CASSEQGGGKNIQYF.

This chain connects TRBV5-4 to TRBJ2-7, with 9 bases fitting TRBD1. With 0 bases clipped from V and 1 base from J, the junction kept 2 bases outside the gene matches. The CDR3 has 15 amino acids. Germline V gene data show CDR1 as SGHNT and CDR2 as YYREEE (reference sequence). The CDR3 DNA reads TGTGCCAGCAGCTTGGGGACAGGGGCGTCCTACGAGCAGTACTTC. The encoded protein is CASSLGTGASYEQYF.

In this sample, this clone turned up once. V gene TRBV5-1 combines with J gene TRBJ1-6; 7 bases align to TRBD1. The CDR3 runs 13 residues. The V gene's germline CDR1 is SGHRS and CDR2 YFSETQ. The V and J ends lost 4 bases and 13 bases, in that order; junction bases with no gene match: 8. CDR3 coding DNA: TGCGCCAGCAGCCTACTCCAGGGGGTCCCCCTCCACTTT. It specifies CASSLLQGVPLHF.

This clone was recorded only once. The CDR3 is CASSQLSGGPDTQYF. The CDR3 DNA is TGTGCCAGCAGCCAACTTAGCGGGGGGCCAGATACGCAGTATTTT. The genes are TRBV3-1 (or the pseudogene TRBV3-2) and TRBJ2-3, with TRBD2 matching over 10 bases. The CDR3 contains 15 residues. The V and J ends lost 2 bases and 4 bases, in that order; junction bases with no gene match: 3. Germline loops: CDR1 LGHDT, CDR2 YNNKEL (reference sequence).

This chain connects TRBV2 to TRBJ2-6; D possibly corresponds to TRBD1 (5 bases). Germline CDR1 is SNHLY and CDR2 is FYNNEI. Trimming removed 6 bases from V and 1 base from J, with 10 bases in between. This CDR3 is built from 15 residues. The CDR3 is CASRDPGSGANVLTF. CDR3 DNA: TGTGCCAGCAGGGACCCAGGGTCTGGGGCCAACGTCCTGACTTTC. The variable domain in full, with the rest retrieved from reference TRBV2 and TRBJ2-6, is EPEVTQTPSHQVTQMGQEVILRCVPISNHLYFYWYRQILGQKVEFLVSFYNNEISEKSEIFDDQFSVERPDGSNFTLKIRSTKLEDSAMYFCASRDPGSGANVLTFGAGSRLTVL.

This clone was observed a few times. The chain recombines TRBV7-9 with TRBJ1-2; tentative D call: TRBD1 (6 bases). With 0 bases removed from V and 5 bases from J, the gap between germline ends came to 16 bases. Germline loops: CDR1 SEHNR, CDR2 FQNEAQ (reference sequence). The CDR3 loop spans 16 amino acids. CDR3 sequence (DNA): TGTGCCAGCAGCTTAGCGGAGACAGGCCCTATGTATGGCTACACCTTC. Its translation: CASSLAETGPMYGYTF.

This chain links TRBV28 with TRBJ2-5, with TRBD1 as a possible D gene (5 bases). CDR3 length equals 15 residues. Germline V gene sequence: CDR1 MDHEN, CDR2 SYDVKM. The V end was cut by 5 bases, the J end by 3 bases, with 16 bases between. The CDR3 loop is CASSPYRTDKETQYF. CDR3 sequence (DNA): TGTGCCAGCAGTCCGTACAGGACGGATAAAGAGACCCAGTACTTC.

This sequence joins TRBV5-4 and TRBJ2-4; D is ambiguous. CDR1 is SGHNT and CDR2 is YYREEE in the germline V gene (reference sequence). The CDR3 is made up of 15 amino acids. Trimming removed 0 bases from V and 0 bases from J, with 7 bases in between. The CDR3 DNA is TGTGCCAGCAGCTTGGGCGTCAAAGCCAAAAACATTCAGTACTTC. It translates to CASSLGVKAKNIQYF. The whole variable domain, remainder taken from reference TRBV5-4 and TRBJ2-4, is ETGVTQSPTHLIKTRGQQVTLRCSSQSGHNTVSWYQQALGQGPQFIFQYYREEENGRGNFPPRFSGLQFPNYSSELNVNALELDDSALYLCASSLGVKAKNIQYFGAGTRLSVL.

The gene calls are TRBV12-5 and TRBJ1-2, with no clear D. Germline lookup yields CDR1 LGHNT and CDR2 FRNRAP. The CDR3 extends over 11 amino acids. The germline V and J ends were trimmed by 3 bases and 9 bases, with 8 bases remaining between them. This CDR3 is CASGFGLSYTF. CDR3 nucleotides: TGTGCTAGTGGTTTCGGATTGAGCTACACCTTC.

The gene calls are TRBV27 and TRBJ1-1; D is ambiguous. Looked up from germline, CDR1 is MNHEY and CDR2 is SMNVEV (reference sequence). This CDR3 is built from 12 residues. V lost 6 bases to trimming and J lost 4 bases, with 9 bases between them. CDR3 sequence reads: CASRTWGTEAFF. For the CDR3, the DNA is TGTGCCAGCAGGACATGGGGCACTGAAGCTTTCTTT.

V and J are TRBV7-9 and TRBJ1-3; unclear D gene. V was pared by 5 bases and J by 7 bases, with 15 bases between. Germline V gene data show CDR1 as SEHNR and CDR2 as FQNEAQ (reference sequence). The CDR3 is 14 amino acids. The CDR3 loop is CASSPRFPVNTIYF. In DNA form, the CDR3 reads TGTGCCAGCAGCCCGCGGTTCCCCGTCAACACCATATATTTT.

V usage is TRBV9 and J usage is TRBJ2-5; no definite D call. CDR3 size: 14 residues. V lost 7 bases and J lost 5, with 18 bases in between. CDR1 is SGDLS, CDR2 YYNGEE, per germline. CDR3 sequence reads: CASSLPILEETQYF. The DNA of the CDR3 is TGTGCCAGCTCCCTCCCCATTCTCGAGGAGACCCAGTACTTC.

The rearrangement uses TRBV7-9 and TRBJ1-6; 10 nucleotides line up with TRBD1. Trimming cost V 4 bases and J 5 bases; bases outside gene matches: 2. The CDR3 covers 15 residues. The germline V gene encodes CDR1 SEHNR and CDR2 FQNEAQ (reference sequence). CDR3 bases: TGTGCCAGCAGCTCGGGGACAGGGGATAATTCACCCCTCCACTTT. Its protein is CASSSGTGDNSPLHF.

CDR3 loop: CASSFAGTGHDGYTF. As DNA, the CDR3 is TGTGCCAGCAGTTTTGCGGGGACAGGGCATGATGGCTACACCTTC. The chain has TRBV28 and TRBJ1-2; TRBD1 aligns across 9 bases. J was trimmed by 6 bases and V by 3 bases; bases with no gene match: 8. This CDR3 contains 15 residues. Germline CDR1 and CDR2: MDHEN and SYDVKM.

V is TRBV7-2 and J is TRBJ1-2; D might be TRBD1 (5 bases). V was pared by 4 bases and J by 8 bases, with 14 bases between. Germline V gene lookup returns CDR1 SGHTA and CDR2 FQGNSA. The CDR3 loop spans 13 amino acids. In nucleotides, the CDR3 is TGTGCCAGCAGCTCCCGAATGGGGGTCGGCTACACCTTC. It translates to CASSSRMGVGYTF.

V usage is TRBV4-1 and J usage is TRBJ1-5; no clear D. The germline CDR1 and CDR2 sequences are MGHRA and YSYEKL. V dropped 0 bases and J dropped 0 bases, with 15 bases sitting between them. This CDR3 comprises 18 residues. The CDR3 sequence is CASSQDGAGTFSNQPQHF. CDR3 coding DNA: TGCGCCAGCAGCCAAGATGGAGCAGGAACTTTTAGCAATCAGCCCCAGCATTTT.

This chain joins TRBV5-8 and TRBJ2-6; 9 nucleotides align to TRBD1. The CDR3 contains 17 residues. Germline V gene lookup returns CDR1 SGHTS and CDR2 YDEGEE. V shed 7 bases, J shed 1 base, and the junction held 9 bases outside the gene matches. Written as DNA, the CDR3 is TGTGCCAGCGGCCCGACAGGGGGTATGTCTGGGGCCAACGTCCTGACTTTC. It is translated as CASGPTGGMSGANVLTF.

The chain has TRBV4-1 and TRBJ2-6; D not certain. From germline, CDR1 is MGHRA and CDR2 YSYEKL. Between the trimmed V and J ends, which lost 6 bases and 4 bases, there was a span of 13 bases. This CDR3 spans 15 amino acids. CDR3 sequence (DNA): TGCGCCAGCAGACCACTCTCGTCAGGGGCCAACGTCCTGACTTTC. This codes for CASRPLSSGANVLTF.

The chain combines TRBV11-3 with TRBJ2-5; D gene uncertain. Trimming removed 3 bases from V and 1 base from J, with 6 bases in between. CDR1 SGHNT and CDR2 YENEEA come from the germline V gene. The length of the CDR3 is 13 residues. CDR3 in amino acids: CASSFRSQETQYF. CDR3 DNA: TGTGCCAGCAGCTTTAGAAGCCAAGAGACCCAGTACTTC.

This chain connects TRBV19 to TRBJ2-1; a weak D match, TRBD1 (5 bases). Germline V gene data show CDR1 as LNHDA and CDR2 as SQIVND (reference sequence). V lost 3 bases to trimming and J lost 5 bases, with 11 bases between them. This CDR3 has 14 amino acids. CDR3 sequence reads: CASSIRDSNNEQFF. DNA for the CDR3: TGTGCCAGTAGTATTAGAGACAGTAACAATGAGCAGTTCTTC. Looking up the rest from reference TRBV19 and TRBJ2-1 gives the full variable domain: DGGITQSPKYLFRKEGQNVTLSCEQNLNHDAMYWYRQDPGQGLRLIYYSQIVNDFQKGDIAEGYSVSREKKESFPLTVTSAQKNPTAFYLCASSIRDSNNEQFFGPGTRLTVL.

The chain couples TRBV2 to TRBJ2-7; D is unresolved. CDR3 length equals 14 residues. The germline V gene has CDR1 SNHLY and CDR2 FYNNEI. V lost 4 bases and J 1 base, leaving 11 bases between the germline ends. The CDR3 DNA reads as TGTGCCAGCAGTGCGGTGGGTCAGTCCTACGAGCAGTACTTC. Translating it yields CASSAVGQSYEQYF.

The CDR3 protein is CASRPRTGTNSPLHF. CDR3 DNA sequence: TGCGCCAGCAGACCCCGGACAGGGACCAATTCACCCCTCCACTTT. V usage is TRBV10-2 and J usage is TRBJ1-6; 8 nucleotides align to TRBD1. This CDR3 is built from 15 residues. The trim removed 6 bases at V and 7 bases at J, leaving 8 bases unmatched. The germline V gene encodes CDR1 WSHSY and CDR2 SAAADI.

In its sample, this clone was seen once. This chain joins TRBV19 and TRBJ2-7, with 7 bases identical to TRBD1. Germline values: CDR1 LNHDA, CDR2 SQIVND (reference sequence). Germline trimming cut 3 bases from V and 5 bases from J; bases unmatched to any gene: 10. This CDR3 spans 15 amino acids. CDR3 DNA: TGTGCCAGTAGTATCTCACCCAGGGGGAGTCACGAGCAGTACTTC. It is translated as CASSISPRGSHEQYF.

The chain combines TRBV2 with TRBJ2-1, with 8 bases matching TRBD2. V shed 8 bases and J 4 bases; nucleotides not matched to a gene: 13. CDR3 size: 16 residues. The germline V gene encodes CDR1 SNHLY and CDR2 FYNNEI. CDR3 residues: CASLVPPGGEYNEQFF. As DNA, the CDR3 is TGTGCCAGCTTAGTCCCCCCGGGGGGGGAATACAATGAGCAGTTCTTC.

This rearrangement joins TRBV19 to TRBJ2-7; 7 bases align to TRBD1. The CDR3 extends over 16 amino acids. Germline V gives CDR1 LNHDA, CDR2 SQIVND (reference sequence). The ends lost 5 bases at V and 2 bases at J; junction bases unmatched: 12. The CDR3 nucleotides are TGTGCCAGTAGTCAAATTCGGGACAGCTACACCTACGAGCAGTACTTC. Protein product: CASSQIRDSYTYEQYF.

V usage is TRBV5-4 and J usage is TRBJ2-7, with D unresolved. The CDR3 length is 12 residues. The V gene's germline CDR1 is SGHNT and CDR2 YYREEE (reference sequence). With 0 bases removed from V and 4 bases from J, the gap between germline ends came to 5 bases. The CDR3 loop is CASSLVGYEQYF. In nucleotides, the CDR3 is TGTGCCAGCAGCTTGGTAGGTTACGAGCAGTACTTC.

This chain uses TRBV7-9 with TRBJ1-4; the D is unclear. The germline CDR1 and CDR2 sequences are SEHNR and FQNEAQ (reference sequence). The CDR3 length is 14 residues. Trimming stripped 1 base from V and 0 bases from J, with 3 bases between. This chain's CDR3 is CASSLDATNEKLFF. The CDR3 DNA reads as TGTGCCAGCAGCTTAGATGCAACTAATGAAAAACTGTTTTTT.

V gene TRBV5-1 combines with J gene TRBJ2-7; TRBD1 matches 8 bases. Germline CDR1 reads SGHRS; CDR2 reads YFSETQ. V shed 6 bases and J 7 bases; nucleotides not matched to a gene: 9. This CDR3 region has 13 residues. CDR3 nucleotides: TGCGCCAGCACCTCGACAGGGGAATATGAGCAGTACTTC. Translated, it gives CASTSTGEYEQYF.

V gene TRBV4-1 combines with J gene TRBJ1-5; D call uncertain. Trimming stripped 0 bases from V and 2 bases from J, with 17 bases between. Germline V gene sequence: CDR1 MGHRA, CDR2 YSYEKL. The CDR3 consists of 18 residues. CDR3 in DNA: TGCGCCAGCAGCCAAGAGGGAGGGTCCGGTAAGGGCAATCAGCCCCAGCATTTT. Its translation: CASSQEGGSGKGNQPQHF.

The chain joins TRBV28 to TRBJ1-5; 9 bases agree with TRBD1. Germline lookup yields CDR1 MDHEN and CDR2 SYDVKM. There are 16 residues in the CDR3. J gave up 3 bases and V 6 bases, and 9 bases lay outside the gene matches. The CDR3 DNA reads TGTGCCAGCAGACCAGACGGGACAGGGCCCAATCAGCCCCAGCATTTT. Translated: CASRPDGTGPNQPQHF.